The entry that follows covers one T cell receptor (beta chain) sequence. This entry comes from a study of control samples from healthy donors and cancer patients. With 2 bases removed from V and 1 base from J, the gap between germline ends came to 7 bases. Germline V gene lookup returns CDR1 ENHRY and CDR2 SYGVKD. This CDR3 has 14 amino acids. Sequencing was performed with immunoSEQ multiplex PCR; in TCRdb, only in-frame clones are kept and a portion is missing. The data show 110,000 to 150,000 clones, roughly 94% seen once. This chain connects TRBV10-3 to TRBJ2-3; D remains unclear. Specimen: PBMCs. The clonotype comes from a man aged 55-75 years with colorectal cancer. The CDR3 bases are TGTGCCATCAGTGAGAACGTGGGCACAGATACGCAGTATTTT. Its protein product is CAISENVGTDTQYF.